This T cell receptor (beta chain) came from a study of Ad26.COV2.S vaccination and SARS-CoV-2 variants. Whole-study context: Recipients of Ad26.COV2.S got it intramuscularly, once or twice 56 days apart.

Only in-frame clones appear in the TCRdb table, and some are missing; sequencing was by immunoSEQ multiplex PCR. The sample carries roughly 500,000 clones, approximately 88% recorded once. This CDR3 is 14 amino acids long. Looked up from germline, CDR1 is LGHNA and CDR2 is YSLEER. With 1 base removed from V and 0 bases from J, the gap between germline ends came to 7 bases. Study-wide results and limits: It was found that vaccine and placebo recipients had similar non-spike TCR breadth.

About this clone itself: The target antigen is unknown.

The sample's treatment: some 19 received Ad26.COV2.S at low or high dose, single or two shots; about 5 received placebo; per-sample allocation not given. All samples were drawn on day 63, counting from the first vaccine or placebo injection. Wuhan-strain SARS-CoV-2 spike was expressed by the Ad26 vector that made up the vaccine. The rearrangement uses TRBV4-3 and TRBJ2-7, with D perhaps matching TRBD1 (5 bases). The sample consisted of peripheral blood, taken in a trial of Ad26.COV2.S vaccine versus placebo. The TCR comes from a person between 18 and 65 years old who received the Ad26.COV2.S COVID-19 vaccine or a placebo. The CDR3 sequence is CASSQGQNSYEQYF. The CDR3 DNA reads as TGCGCCAGCAGCCAAGGACAGAACTCCTACGAGCAGTACTTC.